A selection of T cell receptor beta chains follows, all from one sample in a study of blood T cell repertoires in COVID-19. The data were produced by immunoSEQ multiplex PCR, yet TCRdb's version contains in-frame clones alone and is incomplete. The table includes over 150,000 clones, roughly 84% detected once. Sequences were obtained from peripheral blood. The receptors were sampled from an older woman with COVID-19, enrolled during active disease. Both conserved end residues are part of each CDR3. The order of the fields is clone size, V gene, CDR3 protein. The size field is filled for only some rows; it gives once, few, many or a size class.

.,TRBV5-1,CASRAAGASQETQYF
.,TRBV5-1,CASSLGPGTSGARQEQFF
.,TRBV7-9,CASSPDGGYGYTF
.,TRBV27,CASSGSGWGEKLFF
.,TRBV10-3,CAIKTDRGLETQYF
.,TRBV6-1,CASSEKGVRLFNTEAFF
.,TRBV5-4,CASSLGGGGFGNTIYF
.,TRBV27,CASSFRGRQETQYF
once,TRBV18,CASSPKTSGSHTGELFF
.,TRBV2,CASSDEDQPQHF
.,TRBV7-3,CASSYTSAGSYNEQFF
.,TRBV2,CASRRLAGGFGEQFF
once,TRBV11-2,CASSPGQAGGEQFF
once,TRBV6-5,CASSARRTADRYTF
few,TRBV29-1,CSVLRGTNTEAFF
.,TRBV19,CASVGLAGVGTGELFF
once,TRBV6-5,CASSKRQGAGELFF
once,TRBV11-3,CASSLFYGRGTEAFF
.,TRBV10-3,CAISVRGNQPQHF
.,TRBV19,CASSIGRGQGVQPQHF
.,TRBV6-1,CASSEERVGLNEKLFF
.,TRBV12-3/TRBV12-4,CASSSRGGGKLFF
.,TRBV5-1,CASSTTGRAEAFF
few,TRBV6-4,CASSVSGNPYNEQFF
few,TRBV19,CASGPQGPNTEAFF
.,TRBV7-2,CASSLAGGQETQYF
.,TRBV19,CASTRSGGDTYNEQFF
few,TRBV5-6,CASSSRPGGTTDTQYF
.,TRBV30,CAWSFVRAGPGRQETQYF
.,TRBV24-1,CATQTGSRNGANVLTF
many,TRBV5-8,CASSIPGGNTIYF
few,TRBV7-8,CASSHRQSKETQYF
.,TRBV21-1,CASSKAPGWTEAFF
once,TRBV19,CASSTSQRGYAGELFF
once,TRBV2,CASSLGRKAFF
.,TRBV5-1,CASSLVRLAGYEQFF
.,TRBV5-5,CASSPRPGLAGSNTGELFF
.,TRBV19,CASSIPSRRTEAFF
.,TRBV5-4,CASSPSPDRSNYGYTF
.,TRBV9,CASSVVAVPYNEQFF
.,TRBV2,CASNEGQTGNQPQHF
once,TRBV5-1,CASSLAGPDTGAAYGYTF
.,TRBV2,CASLQGRGNYGYTF
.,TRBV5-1,CASTRRGTNTGELFF
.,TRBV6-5,CAAWAGGSNQPQHF
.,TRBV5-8,CASSLAGGGNQPQHF
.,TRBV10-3,CAIRTGSNTEAFF
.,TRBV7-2,CASSLALRNSPLHF
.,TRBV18,CASSPEQQGWSEKLFF
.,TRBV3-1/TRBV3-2,CASSRGQNTEAFF
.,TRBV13,CASSLAASGLTDTQYF
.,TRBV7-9,CASRTGGVDTEAFF
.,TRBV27,CASSSPGTRNTEAFF